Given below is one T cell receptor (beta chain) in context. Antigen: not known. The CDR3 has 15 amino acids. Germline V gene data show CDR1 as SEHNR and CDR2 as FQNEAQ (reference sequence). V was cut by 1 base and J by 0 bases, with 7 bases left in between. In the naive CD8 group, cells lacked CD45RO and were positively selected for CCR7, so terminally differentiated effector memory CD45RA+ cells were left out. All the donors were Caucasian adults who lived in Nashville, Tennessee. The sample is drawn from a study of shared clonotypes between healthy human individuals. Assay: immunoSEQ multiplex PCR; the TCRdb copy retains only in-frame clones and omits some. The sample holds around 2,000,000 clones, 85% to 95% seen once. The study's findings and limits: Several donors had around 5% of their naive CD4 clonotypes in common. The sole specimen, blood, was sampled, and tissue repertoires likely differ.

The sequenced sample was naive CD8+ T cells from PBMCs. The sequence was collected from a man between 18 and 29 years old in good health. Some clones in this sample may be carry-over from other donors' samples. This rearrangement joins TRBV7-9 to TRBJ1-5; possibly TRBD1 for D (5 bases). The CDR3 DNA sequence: TGTGCCAGCAGCTTAGGGGGGGATAGCAATCAGCCCCAGCATTTT. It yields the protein CASSLGGDSNQPQHF.